This passage covers 25 T cell receptor beta chains from one sample sequenced in a study of cytomegalovirus exposure and HLA in healthy donors. PCR involved 60 Vbeta and 13 Jbeta primers. Libraries were prepared by immunoSEQ multiplex PCR; TCRdb keeps only in-frame clonotypes and omits some of them. Among around 120,000 clones, 50% to 70% were seen once, and the ten largest hold 7.5% to 9.5%. Sequencing was carried out using PBMCs. Receptors were obtained from a woman in her thirties or forties in good health and CMV-seropositive.

Written as DNA, the CDR3 is TGTGTTAGCGGGCTCTACGAGCAGTACTTC. It yields the protein CVSGLYEQYF. This sequence joins TRBV27 and TRBJ2-7, with 7 bases lining up with TRBD2. Per germline, CDR1 MNHEY and CDR2 SMNVEV (reference sequence). CDR3 length: 10 amino acids.

The genes are TRBV18 and TRBJ2-7, with unresolved D. The CDR3 runs 11 residues. Germline V gene lookup returns CDR1 KGHSH and CDR2 LQKENI. With 2 bases removed from V and 6 bases from J, the gap between germline ends came to 5 bases. For the CDR3, the DNA is TGTGCCAGCTCACCAGAGCGCGAGCAGTACTTC. Encoded protein: CASSPEREQYF.

Regarding this clone: The junction departs from the called germline gene at one end, perhaps through a read error. This chain uses TRBV7-9 with TRBJ2-7; possible D gene TRBD1, 6 bases. The CDR3 has 16 residues. Germline V gene sequence: CDR1 SEHNR, CDR2 FQNEAQ (reference sequence). DNA of the CDR3: TGTTCCAGCAGCCGATACCCCGGGGCAGGGGCCCACGAGCAGTACTTC. Translating gives CSSSRYPGAGAHEQYF.

V usage is TRBV5-1 and J usage is TRBJ2-7, with TRBD1 matching over 10 bases. There are 16 residues in the CDR3. Germline CDR1 SGHRS, CDR2 YFSETQ. Trimming took 4 bases from V and 0 from J; bases not matched to a gene: 7. DNA for the CDR3: TGCGCCAGCAGCCCAGAGGGACAGGGGCCCTCCTACGAGCAGTACTTC. Its protein product is CASSPEGQGPSYEQYF.

In this sample, this clone turned up a few times. The genes are TRBV5-5 and TRBJ2-7, with 9 bases that match TRBD1. Germline CDR1 SGHKS, CDR2 YYEKEE (reference sequence). Trimming cost V 7 bases and J 2 bases; bases outside gene matches: 10. CDR3 length: 15 amino acids. CDR3 bases: TGTGCCAGCTTCTCGGGGGACAGGGTCCCCTACGAGCAGTACTTC. Its protein is CASFSGDRVPYEQYF.

Concerning this clone: Other DNA variants within this sample encode the same CDR3. The V and J genes are TRBV5-1 and TRBJ2-5, with 7 nucleotides matching TRBD1. This CDR3 is 16 amino acids long. Germline CDR1 and CDR2: SGHRS and YFSETQ. V shed 4 bases and J 5 bases; nucleotides not matched to a gene: 14. Here the CDR3 reads CASSGGRAGGRETQYF. The DNA for the CDR3 is TGCGCCAGCAGCGGGGGCCGGGCAGGGGGAAGGGAGACCCAGTACTTC.

V usage is TRBV7-9 and J usage is TRBJ1-5; D is undetermined. The V and J ends lost 3 bases and 5 bases respectively, with 5 bases between them. CDR1 and CDR2 from the germline V gene are SEHNR and FQNEAQ (reference sequence). This CDR3 region has 12 residues. In nucleotides, the CDR3 is TGTGCCAGCAGCTTCGGGGATCAGCCCCAGCATTTT. Its translation: CASSFGDQPQHF.

The chain couples TRBV2 to TRBJ2-7, with TRBD2 as a possible D gene (6 bases). The V end was cut by 6 bases, the J end by 7 bases, with 22 bases between. Germline V gives CDR1 SNHLY, CDR2 FYNNEI. The CDR3 loop spans 15 amino acids. The CDR3 bases are TGTGCCAGCAGCCCAGCGGTCACAGTGGAGGGGGAGCAGTACTTC. Translated, it gives CASSPAVTVEGEQYF.

As DNA, the CDR3 is TGTGCCAGCAGCGTGGGAGGGGTGGATTCGACCTACAATGAGCAGTTCTTC. Protein product: CASSVGGVDSTYNEQFF. The V gene is TRBV9, the J gene TRBJ2-1; TRBD2 agrees at 7 bases. The germline V gene has CDR1 SGDLS and CDR2 YYNGEE. The CDR3 covers 17 residues. V was clipped by 2 bases and J by 2 bases; unmatched bases: 10.

The chain combines TRBV28 with TRBJ1-2; TRBD1 agrees at 7 bases. CDR3 length: 16 residues. V shed 3 bases, J shed 7 bases, and the junction held 14 bases outside the gene matches. CDR1 is MDHEN and CDR2 is SYDVKM in the germline V gene. This CDR3 reads CASSLTGRFRFSGYTF. The CDR3, as DNA: TGTGCCAGCAGTTTGACAGGGCGGTTTAGATTTAGTGGCTACACCTTC.

The rearrangement uses TRBV9 and TRBJ2-1; 8 positions agree with TRBD1. The CDR3 sequence is 15 residues long. Looked up from germline, CDR1 is SGDLS and CDR2 is YYNGEE. V trimming: 4 bases; J trimming: 2 bases; junction bases outside the gene matches: 5. The CDR3 coding sequence is TGTGCCAGCAGCCCCCAGGGGGCCCCCTACAATGAGCAGTTCTTC. The encoded protein is CASSPQGAPYNEQFF.

V usage is TRBV10-3 and J usage is TRBJ2-3, with 8 bases matching TRBD2. The CDR3 loop spans 13 amino acids. The germline gives CDR1 ENHRY, CDR2 SYGVKD. The ends lost 7 bases at V and 4 bases at J; junction bases unmatched: 4. The CDR3 nucleotides are TGTGCCATCAAAGCGGGAGCCGCAGATACGCAGTATTTT. It specifies CAIKAGAADTQYF.

This clone was counted only a few times. This chain connects TRBV5-6 to TRBJ2-1; 11 bases line up with TRBD2. V was pared by 5 bases and J by 4 bases, with 17 bases of the junction left unmatched. Germline V lookup: CDR1 SGHDT, CDR2 YYEEEE. The CDR3 consists of 19 residues. This CDR3 reads CASSSLMTSGIIGYNEQFF. CDR3 coding DNA: TGTGCCAGCAGTTCCCTAATGACTAGCGGGATAATCGGGTACAATGAGCAGTTCTTC.

This clone has only a few counts. V and J are TRBV6-1 and TRBJ2-7, with 8 bases identical to TRBD1. After removal of 5 bases from V and 3 bases from J, the junction contained 6 bases not matched to a gene. CDR1 MNHNS and CDR2 SASEGT come from the germline V gene. CDR3 length: 14 residues. CDR3 DNA sequence: TGTGCCAGCAGTAAGACAGGGGAAGGCTACGAGCAGTACTTC. Encoded protein: CASSKTGEGYEQYF.

The CDR3 here is CASSEGYRGPAFF. The CDR3 DNA reads TGTGCCAGCAGTGAAGGCTACAGGGGGCCAGCTTTCTTT. This sequence joins TRBV6-1 and TRBJ1-1, with 9 positions matching TRBD1. CDR1 is MNHNS, CDR2 SASEGT, per germline. The CDR3 spans 13 residues. After removal of 1 base from V and 10 bases from J, the junction contained 4 bases not matched to a gene.

This chain links TRBV9 with TRBJ2-3, with 8 bases fitting TRBD2. CDR1 and CDR2 (germline): SGDLS, YYNGEE. The trim removed 4 bases at V and 6 bases at J, leaving 10 bases unmatched. The CDR3 loop spans 15 amino acids. CDR3 loop: CASSLTGLVFDTQYF. In DNA form, the CDR3 reads TGTGCCAGCAGCCTAACGGGACTAGTTTTTGATACGCAGTATTTT.

This chain links TRBV4-3 with TRBJ2-1; D perhaps matches TRBD1 (5 bases). Germline values: CDR1 LGHNA, CDR2 YSLEER. This CDR3 has 16 amino acids. V lost 0 bases and J 6 bases, leaving 15 bases between the germline ends. The CDR3 sequence: CASSQEQGWGGNEQFF. Here the CDR3 DNA reads TGCGCCAGCAGCCAAGAGCAGGGATGGGGTGGCAATGAGCAGTTCTTC.

In this sample, this clone turned up a few times. The chain is built from TRBV19 and TRBJ2-1, with TRBD2 identical over 12 bases. CDR1 is LNHDA and CDR2 is SQIVND in the germline V gene (reference sequence). J lost 0 bases, V lost 1 base, and 10 bases had no gene match. CDR3 size: 20 residues. The CDR3 reads CASSIAGLAGDRSSYNEQFF. The CDR3 DNA is TGTGCCAGTAGTATAGCGGGACTAGCGGGCGACCGCAGCTCCTACAATGAGCAGTTCTTC.

A single count supports this clone. The chain employs TRBV6-6 and TRBJ2-6; the D gene is possibly TRBD1 (6 bases). The CDR3 consists of 15 residues. CDR1 MNHNY and CDR2 SVGAGI come from the germline V gene (reference sequence). With 6 bases removed from V and 1 base from J, the gap between germline ends came to 10 bases. The CDR3 here is CASRQGGSGANVLTF. The CDR3, as DNA: TGTGCCAGCAGGCAAGGGGGTTCTGGGGCCAACGTCCTGACTTTC.

The chain carries TRBV6-1 and TRBJ2-5, with D possibly being TRBD1 (6 bases). Trimming took 5 bases from V and 0 from J, leaving 10 bases between them. The CDR3 totals 14 residues. Germline V gives CDR1 MNHNS, CDR2 SASEGT. CDR3 DNA: TGTGCCAGCAGTCTCCGGGACAACCAAGAGACCCAGTACTTC. It yields the protein CASSLRDNQETQYF.

The J gene is TRBJ1-1, the V gene TRBV5-4, with a tentative D call TRBD1 (5 bases). Germline V CDR1 and CDR2: SGHNT, YYREEE (reference sequence). Trimming took off 4 bases at V and 1 base at J, with 20 bases between the two ends. The CDR3 consists of 17 residues. The CDR3 here is CASSLIGEGLRNTEAFF. CDR3 nucleotide sequence: TGTGCCAGCAGCCTTATTGGGGAGGGGCTGAGGAACACTGAAGCTTTCTTT. The full variable domain, its missing parts supplied by reference TRBV5-4 and TRBJ1-1, is ETGVTQSPTHLIKTRGQQVTLRCSSQSGHNTVSWYQQALGQGPQFIFQYYREEENGRGNFPPRFSGLQFPNYSSELNVNALELDDSALYLCASSLIGEGLRNTEAFFGQGTRLTVV.

V usage is TRBV28 and J usage is TRBJ2-7; TRBD2 matches at 9 bases. Per germline, CDR1 MDHEN and CDR2 SYDVKM. The CDR3 contains 14 residues. V shed 8 bases, J shed 2 bases, and the junction held 7 bases outside the gene matches. The CDR3 spells CASQRLAEAYEQYF. In nucleotides, the CDR3 is TGTGCCAGCCAAAGACTAGCGGAAGCCTACGAGCAGTACTTC.

A few counts support this clone. The chain recombines TRBV28 with TRBJ1-5; TRBD1 agrees at 7 bases. V lost 2 bases to trimming and J lost 5 bases; unmatched junction nucleotides: 0. CDR3 length: 13 amino acids. Germline CDR1 and CDR2: MDHEN and SYDVKM. DNA for the CDR3: TGTGCCAGCAGTTTAGACAGGGATCAGCCCCAGCATTTT. This encodes CASSLDRDQPQHF.

This chain joins TRBV9 and TRBJ1-5; D unclear. CDR3 length: 15 residues. V lost 1 base and J 4 bases, leaving 12 bases between the germline ends. Germline CDR1 SGDLS, CDR2 YYNGEE. The chain's CDR3 is CASSVTAGLNQPQHF. CDR3 in DNA: TGTGCCAGCAGCGTAACGGCTGGACTGAATCAGCCCCAGCATTTT.

The chain joins TRBV15 to TRBJ2-3, with D maybe TRBD1 (6 bases). The CDR3 has 15 residues. Germline CDR1 is LNHNV and CDR2 is YYDKDF (reference sequence). Trimming removed 0 bases at V and 4 bases at J, with 11 bases between. CDR3: CATSREWGLADTQYF. Written as DNA, the CDR3 is TGTGCCACCAGCAGAGAATGGGGGCTGGCAGATACGCAGTATTTT.